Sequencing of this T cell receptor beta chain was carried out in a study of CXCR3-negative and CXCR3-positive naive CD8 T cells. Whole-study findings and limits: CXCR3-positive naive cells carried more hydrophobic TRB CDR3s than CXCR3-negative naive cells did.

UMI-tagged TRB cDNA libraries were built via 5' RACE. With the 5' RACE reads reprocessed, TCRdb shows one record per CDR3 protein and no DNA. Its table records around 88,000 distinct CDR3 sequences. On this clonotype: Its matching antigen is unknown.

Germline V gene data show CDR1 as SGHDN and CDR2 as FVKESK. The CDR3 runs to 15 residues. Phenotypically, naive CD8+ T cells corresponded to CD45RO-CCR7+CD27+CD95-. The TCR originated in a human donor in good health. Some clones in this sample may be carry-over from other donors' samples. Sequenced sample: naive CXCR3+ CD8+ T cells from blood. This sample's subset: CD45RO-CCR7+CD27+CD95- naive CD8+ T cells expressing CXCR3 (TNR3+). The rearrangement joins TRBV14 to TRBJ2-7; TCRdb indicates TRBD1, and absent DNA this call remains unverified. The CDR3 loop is CASSQIVQGIGEQYF.